This passage covers 24 T cell receptor beta chains from one sample sequenced in a study of blood T cell repertoires in COVID-19. TCRdb's table, derived via immunoSEQ multiplex PCR, lists solely in-frame clones and lacks some. The sample holds some 87,000 clones; 89% are singletons and the top ten take 3% to 4%. The sequenced sample consisted of peripheral blood. The receptors shown here come from a woman between 65 and 79 years old with acute or convalescent COVID-19.

The chain joins TRBV28 to TRBJ1-3, with D perhaps TRBD1 (6 bases). This CDR3 contains 17 residues. Trimming left V 6 bases short and J 0 bases short, with 18 bases between. The germline V gene encodes CDR1 MDHEN and CDR2 SYDVKM. CDR3: CASRTANRAFSGNTIYF. CDR3 DNA sequence: TGTGCCAGCAGGACGGCCAACAGGGCGTTCTCTGGAAACACCATATATTTT.

This clone was seen a few times. J is TRBJ1-1 and V is TRBV6-5, with unresolved D. V shed 8 bases and J shed 0 bases, with 10 bases lying between them. The CDR3 spans 13 residues. The germline gives CDR1 MNHEY, CDR2 SVGAGI. The CDR3 nucleotides are TGTGCCAGCGATTCAGAAATGAACACTGAAGCTTTCTTT. Its protein product is CASDSEMNTEAFF.

A word on this clone: A junction end diverges from the germline sequence, so it may reflect a read error. The chain combines TRBV18 with TRBJ2-5, with a tentative D call TRBD2 (5 bases). CDR3 size: 14 residues. CDR1 is KGHSH and CDR2 is LQKENI in the germline V gene. The CDR3 sequence is CASSPLPMEQPGDF. In DNA, the CDR3 is TGTGCCAGCTCACCCTTACCGATGGAACAGCCCGGGGACTTC.

This sequence joins TRBV27 and TRBJ1-1, with 9 positions matching TRBD1. The CDR3 length is 15 residues. V trimming: 5 bases; J trimming: 5 bases; junction bases outside the gene matches: 9. CDR1 and CDR2 from the germline V gene are MNHEY and SMNVEV (reference sequence). CDR3 nucleotides: TGTGCCAGCAGTCAATACAGGGGGCGAAGGACTGAAGCTTTCTTT. Its translation is CASSQYRGRRTEAFF.

This sequence joins TRBV9 and TRBJ2-1, with 7 bases that match TRBD2. The CDR3 is made up of 16 amino acids. CDR1 and CDR2 from the germline V gene are SGDLS and YYNGEE. J lost 9 bases, V lost 4 bases, and 16 bases had no gene match. The chain's CDR3 is CASSPYTGLTLGEQFF. The CDR3 bases are TGTGCCAGCAGCCCGTATACGGGACTAACCTTGGGTGAGCAGTTCTTC.

This clone was seen once. The gene calls are TRBV30 and TRBJ1-1; a weak D match, TRBD1 (6 bases). Germline V gene data show CDR1 as GTSNPN and CDR2 as SVGIG (reference sequence). The CDR3 runs to 13 residues. V lost 3 bases and J lost 0, with 8 bases in between. The CDR3 bases are TGTGCCTGGAGGAAGGGGGTGAACACTGAAGCTTTCTTT. Translation gives CAWRKGVNTEAFF.

The rearrangement uses TRBV3-1 (or the pseudogene TRBV3-2) and TRBJ2-2; TRBD2 matches at 9 bases. Germline lookup yields CDR1 LGHDT and CDR2 YNNKEL (reference sequence). This CDR3 region has 16 residues. Unmatched junction bases numbered 7, after V lost 3 bases and J lost 5 bases. CDR3 sequence (DNA): TGTGCCAGCAGCCATGGCGGGGGGGCCGGAACCGGGGAGCTGTTTTTT. This sequence encodes CASSHGGGAGTGELFF.

The chain links TRBV15 to TRBJ2-3; possibly TRBD1 for D (5 bases). This CDR3 has 16 residues. Between the trimmed V and J ends, which lost 2 bases and 0 bases, there was a span of 12 bases. The V gene's germline CDR1 is LNHNV and CDR2 YYDKDF (reference sequence). DNA for the CDR3: TGTGCCACCAGCAGATACAGGACCCTTAGCACAGATACGCAGTATTTT. Protein: CATSRYRTLSTDTQYF.

The V and J genes are TRBV19 and TRBJ2-1; TRBD2 might be the D (5 bases). This CDR3 is 15 amino acids long. Germline lookup yields CDR1 LNHDA and CDR2 SQIVND (reference sequence). V shed 3 bases and J shed 9 bases, with 18 bases lying between them. The CDR3 protein is CASSIDKRTYVEQFF. The CDR3, as DNA: TGTGCCAGTAGTATCGATAAGCGGACCTACGTTGAGCAGTTCTTC. The whole variable domain, remainder taken from reference TRBV19 and TRBJ2-1, is DGGITQSPKYLFRKEGQNVTLSCEQNLNHDAMYWYRQDPGQGLRLIYYSQIVNDFQKGDIAEGYSVSREKKESFPLTVTSAQKNPTAFYLCASSIDKRTYVEQFFGPGTRLTVL.

V gene TRBV24-1 combines with J gene TRBJ2-1; 7 positions match TRBD2. J was trimmed by 4 bases and V by 7 bases; bases with no gene match: 3. Germline V gene data show CDR1 as KGHDR and CDR2 as SFDVKD. CDR3 length: 13 amino acids. The CDR3 DNA reads TGTGCCACCAGAGCGGGATCATACAATGAGCAGTTCTTC. This encodes CATRAGSYNEQFF.

V and J are TRBV5-4 and TRBJ1-2; maybe TRBD1 (5 bases). The CDR3 is made up of 15 amino acids. V was shortened by 2 bases and J by 4 bases, with 15 bases between the two germline ends. Germline CDR1 SGHNT, CDR2 YYREEE (reference sequence). As DNA, the CDR3 is TGTGCCAGCAGCTTACAAGCCCAGGGCGTCTATGGCTACACCTTC. This gives the protein CASSLQAQGVYGYTF. Filled out from reference TRBV5-4 and TRBJ1-2, the complete variable domain reads ETGVTQSPTHLIKTRGQQVTLRCSSQSGHNTVSWYQQALGQGPQFIFQYYREEENGRGNFPPRFSGLQFPNYSSELNVNALELDDSALYLCASSLQAQGVYGYTFGSGTRLTVV.

The CDR3 protein is CASSRGETGSTDTQYF. As DNA, the CDR3 is TGCGCCAGCAGCCGTGGGGAAACGGGGAGCACAGATACGCAGTATTTT. The V and J genes are TRBV4-1 and TRBJ2-3; possibly TRBD2 for D (5 bases). V was clipped by 4 bases and J by 0 bases, with 14 bases between them. The germline V gene has CDR1 MGHRA and CDR2 YSYEKL. The CDR3 contains 16 residues.

This clone appeared once. The chain couples TRBV16 to TRBJ2-1, with D possibly TRBD2 on 5 matching bases. The germline gives CDR1 KGHSY, CDR2 FQNENV. Deletions cut 4 bases from V and 0 bases from J, with 13 bases between. This CDR3 spans 16 amino acids. CDR3 region: CASSPGKGSSYNEQFF. CDR3 nucleotide sequence: TGTGCCAGCAGCCCAGGCAAAGGGAGCTCCTACAATGAGCAGTTCTTC.

The chain links TRBV6-2 or TRBV6-3 to TRBJ1-2, with D possibly being TRBD1 (5 bases). CDR3 length equals 12 residues. V lost 5 bases to trimming and J lost 8 bases, with 12 bases between them. CDR1 is MNHEY and CDR2 is SVGEGT in the germline V gene. Here the CDR3 DNA reads TGTGCCAGCAGTAGACAGAAGCTGGGCTACACCTTC. It yields the protein CASSRQKLGYTF.

V and J are TRBV19 and TRBJ1-2; 8 positions match TRBD1. CDR3 length equals 14 residues. Trimming cost V 4 bases and J 3 bases; bases outside gene matches: 4. The germline V gene encodes CDR1 LNHDA and CDR2 SQIVND (reference sequence). CDR3 sequence (DNA): TGTGCCAGTAGTACACAGACAGGGGACTATGGCTACACCTTC. Its protein product is CASSTQTGDYGYTF.

In this sample, this clone turned up once. The gene calls are TRBV18 and TRBJ2-3; 9 bases align to TRBD2. Germline trimming cut 5 bases from V and 4 bases from J; bases unmatched to any gene: 4. The length of the CDR3 is 14 residues. CDR1 is KGHSH and CDR2 is LQKENI in the germline V gene. Here the CDR3 DNA reads TGTGCCAGCTCATTAAGCGGGGGGCCAGATACGCAGTATTTT. It encodes CASSLSGGPDTQYF.

This clone came up once. The chain links TRBV28 to TRBJ1-5; 7 bases are a match to TRBD1. The CDR3 sequence is 17 residues long. The germline V gene encodes CDR1 MDHEN and CDR2 SYDVKM. Unmatched junction bases numbered 18, after V lost 7 bases and J lost 6 bases. This CDR3 is CASTLQGEAQGSQPQHF. In DNA, the CDR3 is TGTGCCAGCACCTTGCAGGGGGAGGCCCAAGGGAGTCAGCCCCAGCATTTT.

The chain combines TRBV5-1 with TRBJ1-4; 8 nucleotides match TRBD1. Germline V gene data show CDR1 as SGHRS and CDR2 as YFSETQ. The CDR3 sequence is 16 residues long. V dropped 0 bases and J dropped 4; count of bases not matched to a gene: 5. The CDR3 spells CASSLAGGAGNEKLFF. The CDR3 DNA is TGCGCCAGCAGCTTGGCAGGGGGCGCTGGTAATGAAAAACTGTTTTTT. Based on the CDR3 plus reference TRBV5-1 and TRBJ1-4, the full variable domain is KAGVTQTPRYLIKTRGQQVTLSCSPISGHRSVSWYQQTPGQGLQFLFEYFSETQRNKGNFPGRFSGRQFSNSRSEMNVSTLELGDSALYLCASSLAGGAGNEKLFFGSGTQLSVL.

The CDR3 sequence: CASSLLDRDLNIQYF. CDR3 in DNA: TGTGCCAGCAGCTTATTGGACAGGGACCTAAACATTCAGTACTTC. This chain uses TRBV5-6 with TRBJ2-4; TRBD1 aligns across 8 bases. CDR1 and CDR2 (germline): SGHDT, YYEEEE. The CDR3 runs 15 residues. Losses at the gene ends were 2 bases for V and 6 bases for J; bases not matched to a gene: 7.

This clone appeared a single time. The V and J genes are TRBV7-6 and TRBJ1-1; D possibly corresponds to TRBD1 (5 bases). Germline V gene lookup returns CDR1 SGHVS and CDR2 FNYEAQ. Trimming took 5 bases from V and 4 from J, leaving 17 bases between them. This CDR3 region has 15 residues. CDR3 bases: TGTGCCAGCAGCCTATATAGGGACTCGTCCACTGAAGCTTTCTTT. Translating it yields CASSLYRDSSTEAFF.

The chain joins TRBV19 to TRBJ2-5; a weak D match, TRBD2 (5 bases). The germline V gene encodes CDR1 LNHDA and CDR2 SQIVND (reference sequence). V lost 4 bases and J lost 5, with 20 bases in between. The CDR3 extends over 16 amino acids. The CDR3 reads CASSSPSPGYGETQYF. The CDR3 DNA is TGTGCCAGTAGTAGCCCCTCCCCGGGATACGGGGAGACCCAGTACTTC. The variable domain in full, with the rest retrieved from reference TRBV19 and TRBJ2-5, is DGGITQSPKYLFRKEGQNVTLSCEQNLNHDAMYWYRQDPGQGLRLIYYSQIVNDFQKGDIAEGYSVSREKKESFPLTVTSAQKNPTAFYLCASSSPSPGYGETQYFGPGTRLLVL.

The chain couples TRBV6-5 to TRBJ2-7; 10 bases match TRBD1. Germline values: CDR1 MNHEY, CDR2 SVGAGI. After removal of 5 bases from V and 6 bases from J, the junction contained 10 bases not matched to a gene. CDR3 length: 15 residues. CDR3 sequence: CASSRQGALGFEQYF. DNA for the CDR3: TGTGCCAGCAGTAGACAGGGGGCTCTCGGATTCGAGCAGTACTTC.

The V and J genes are TRBV7-9 and TRBJ2-1; 8 bases agree with TRBD1. CDR1 is SEHNR and CDR2 is FQNEAQ in the germline V gene (reference sequence). CDR3 size: 15 residues. J lost 6 bases, V lost 2 bases, and 6 bases had no gene match. CDR3 bases: TGTGCCAGCAGCTTATCCGGGACAGGCGTCAATGAGCAGTTCTTC. It specifies CASSLSGTGVNEQFF. Complete variable domain (other parts from reference TRBV7-9 and TRBJ2-1): DTGVSQNPRHKITKRGQNVTFRCDPISEHNRLYWYRQTLGQGPEFLTYFQNEAQLEKSRLLSDRFSAERPKGSFSTLEIQRTEQGDSAMYLCASSLSGTGVNEQFFGPGTRLTVL.

The chain couples TRBV5-6 to TRBJ2-6; TRBD1 might be the D (6 bases). This CDR3 contains 19 residues. Germline CDR1 SGHDT, CDR2 YYEEEE. The germline V and J ends were trimmed by 3 bases and 0 bases, with 19 bases remaining between them. The CDR3 protein is CASSSGSYTGNSGANVLTF. Here the CDR3 DNA reads TGTGCCAGCAGCTCCGGAAGTTATACAGGGAACTCTGGGGCCAACGTCCTGACTTTC.